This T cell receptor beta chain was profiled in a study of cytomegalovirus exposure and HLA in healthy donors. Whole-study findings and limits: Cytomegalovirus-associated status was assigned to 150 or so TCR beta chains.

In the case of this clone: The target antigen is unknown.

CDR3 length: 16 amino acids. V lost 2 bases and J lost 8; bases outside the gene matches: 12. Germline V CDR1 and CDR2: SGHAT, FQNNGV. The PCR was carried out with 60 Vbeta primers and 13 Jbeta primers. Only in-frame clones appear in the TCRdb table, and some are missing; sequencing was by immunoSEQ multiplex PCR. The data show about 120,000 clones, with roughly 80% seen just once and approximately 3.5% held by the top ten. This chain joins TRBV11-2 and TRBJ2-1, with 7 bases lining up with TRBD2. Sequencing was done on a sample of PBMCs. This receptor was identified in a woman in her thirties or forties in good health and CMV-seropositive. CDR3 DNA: TGTGCCAGCAGCTTAATGGCGGGGGTTCGGGTGGATGAGCAGTTCTTC. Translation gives CASSLMAGVRVDEQFF. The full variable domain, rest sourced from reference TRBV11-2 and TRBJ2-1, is EAGVAQSPRYKIIEKRQSVAFWCNPISGHATLYWYQQILGQGPKLLIQFQNNGVVDDSQLPKDRFSAERLKGVDSTLKIQPAKLEDSAVYLCASSLMAGVRVDEQFFGPGTRLTVL.